One and the same sample provided the 27 T cell receptor beta chains below, sequenced in a study of cytomegalovirus exposure and HLA in healthy donors. The repertoire was sequenced with immunoSEQ multiplex PCR; TCRdb's copy has only in-frame clones and lacks some. The data contain more than 300,000 clones, roughly 88% of them singletons. The sequenced sample was PBMCs. These receptors originate from a woman between 18 and 29 years old in good health and CMV-seronegative.

The rearrangement joins TRBV6-1 to TRBJ2-7; D ambiguous. Germline CDR1 MNHNS, CDR2 SASEGT. The CDR3 length is 11 residues. The CDR3 sequence is CALGRPYEQYF. CDR3 in DNA: TGTGCTCTGGGCCGGCCTTACGAGCAGTACTTC.

This chain uses TRBV5-1 with TRBJ2-1; D possibly corresponds to TRBD2 (5 bases). Trimming left V 4 bases short and J 4 bases short, with 9 bases between. In germline, CDR1 is SGHRS, CDR2 YFSETQ. The CDR3 spans 13 residues. The CDR3 DNA sequence: TGCGCCAGCAGCCCTAGCCGATACAATGAGCAGTTCTTC. Translated: CASSPSRYNEQFF.

This chain links TRBV7-3 with TRBJ1-4, with 8 bases matching TRBD1. The CDR3 has 17 residues. V dropped 2 bases and J dropped 1; count of bases not matched to a gene: 6. Germline V gives CDR1 SGHTA, CDR2 FQGTGA. The CDR3 DNA follows: TGTGCCAGCAGCTTAGGCGGCAGGGGGCAAACTAATGAAAAACTGTTTTTT. Translated: CASSLGGRGQTNEKLFF.

The gene calls are TRBV29-1 and TRBJ1-1, with D perhaps TRBD1 (6 bases). There are 14 residues in the CDR3. Germline V gives CDR1 SQVTM, CDR2 ANQGSEA. Between the trimmed V and J ends, which lost 4 bases and 4 bases, there was a span of 16 bases. The CDR3 region is CSVVWNRAATEAFF. CDR3 DNA: TGCAGCGTTGTATGGAACAGGGCAGCCACTGAAGCTTTCTTT.

The chain is built from TRBV7-3 and TRBJ2-1; D gene unclear. V lost 5 bases and J lost 6, with 8 bases in between. Germline V gives CDR1 SGHTA, CDR2 FQGTGA. This CDR3 is built from 12 residues. The CDR3 is CASSPNPNEQFF. The CDR3 coding sequence is TGTGCCAGCAGCCCTAACCCCAATGAGCAGTTCTTC.

The rearrangement uses TRBV7-9 and TRBJ1-2, with 7 bases that match TRBD1. In germline, CDR1 is SEHNR, CDR2 FQNEAQ (reference sequence). V shed 5 bases and J 6 bases; nucleotides not matched to a gene: 12. The CDR3 extends over 15 amino acids. This chain's CDR3 is CASSNSDRETDGYTF. The CDR3 DNA sequence: TGTGCCAGCAGCAACTCTGACAGGGAAACGGATGGCTACACCTTC.

The chain combines TRBV2 with TRBJ1-4, with unresolved D. Germline V gives CDR1 SNHLY, CDR2 FYNNEI. V shed 8 bases and J shed 6 bases, with 19 bases lying between them. The CDR3 covers 15 residues. Written as DNA, the CDR3 is TGTGCCAGCGGACCAGTGGGGAGTGGGTATGAAAAACTGTTTTTT. Translating gives CASGPVGSGYEKLFF.

The chain links TRBV16 to TRBJ1-5; perhaps TRBD1 as D (6 bases). The length of the CDR3 is 14 residues. The V and J ends lost 4 bases and 3 bases respectively, with 10 bases between them. Germline V gene lookup returns CDR1 KGHSY and CDR2 FQNENV. DNA of the CDR3: TGTGCCAGCAGCCGCCAGGGGTCCAATCAGCCCCAGCATTTT. It specifies CASSRQGSNQPQHF. The full variable domain, rest sourced from reference TRBV16 and TRBJ1-5, is GEEVAQTPKHLVRGEGQKAKLYCAPIKGHSYVFWYQQVLKNEFKFLISFQNENVFDETGMPKERFSAKCLPNSPCSLEIQATKLEDSAVYFCASSRQGSNQPQHFGDGTRLSIL.

In its sample, this clone was seen once. The chain is built from TRBV4-1 and TRBJ2-7; D perhaps matches TRBD2 (6 bases). Germline CDR1 reads MGHRA; CDR2 reads YSYEKL. This CDR3 contains 14 residues. The V end lost 1 base, the J end lost 3 bases, and 10 bases lay between the germline ends. CDR3 region: CASSQVTGVYEQYF. CDR3 coding DNA: TGCGCCAGCAGCCAAGTGACGGGGGTCTACGAGCAGTACTTC.

This sequence joins TRBV28 and TRBJ2-3; 10 bases line up with TRBD2. There are 16 residues in the CDR3. The germline CDR1 and CDR2 sequences are MDHEN and SYDVKM. J gave up 6 bases and V 1 base, and 7 bases lay outside the gene matches. The CDR3 is CASSLYPSGGVDTQYF. Written as DNA, the CDR3 is TGTGCCAGCAGTTTATATCCTAGCGGGGGCGTCGATACGCAGTATTTT.

Turning to this clone: Other DNA sequences within the sample encode an identical CDR3. As DNA, the CDR3 is TGTGCCAGCAGCTCGAGCTCCTACGAGCAGTACTTC. Protein sequence: CASSSSSYEQYF. This chain joins TRBV5-4 and TRBJ2-7, with D unresolved. Germline V gene data show CDR1 as SGHNT and CDR2 as YYREEE (reference sequence). The CDR3 is 12 amino acids. V gave up 3 bases and J gave up 0 bases, with 4 bases separating them.

V usage is TRBV5-1 and J usage is TRBJ2-1; TRBD1 is a possible D gene (5 bases). From germline, CDR1 is SGHRS and CDR2 YFSETQ. The CDR3 is 19 amino acids. Trimming removed 0 bases at V and 5 bases at J, with 24 bases between. CDR3 nucleotides: TGCGCCAGCAGCTTGGGGCCCCGAGGTCTCCTCAGGGATAACAATGAGCAGTTCTTC. As protein: CASSLGPRGLLRDNNEQFF.

The chain has TRBV27 and TRBJ2-7; 10 bases fit TRBD1. Germline V gene lookup returns CDR1 MNHEY and CDR2 SMNVEV (reference sequence). V lost 6 bases and J lost 6; bases outside the gene matches: 20. CDR3 length: 18 amino acids. The chain's CDR3 is CASSPSGTGVRYGGEQYF. CDR3 DNA sequence: TGTGCCAGCAGCCCCTCCGGGACAGGGGTTAGGTACGGGGGCGAGCAGTACTTC.

V gene TRBV11-2 combines with J gene TRBJ2-7; TRBD1 is a possible D gene (6 bases). Per the germline V gene, CDR1 is SGHAT and CDR2 is FQNNGV. The length of the CDR3 is 14 residues. Between the trimmed V and J ends, which lost 3 bases and 2 bases, there was a span of 11 bases. The CDR3 DNA is TGTGCCAGCAGCTTCAGAGGGGGACCCTACGAGCAGTACTTC. This gives the protein CASSFRGGPYEQYF.

In DNA form, the CDR3 reads TGTGCCAGCACGACGGGCAATGAGCAGTTCTTC. It yields the protein CASTTGNEQFF. This chain connects TRBV6-5 to TRBJ2-1; D is unresolved. Trimming removed 7 bases at V and 6 bases at J, with 7 bases between. Germline assignment: CDR1 MNHEY and CDR2 SVGAGI. This CDR3 has 11 residues.

This rearrangement joins TRBV29-1 to TRBJ2-1, with 8 bases lining up with TRBD1. Germline V CDR1 and CDR2: SQVTM, ANQGSEA. V was clipped by 4 bases and J by 7 bases; unmatched bases: 6. The CDR3 loop spans 13 amino acids. CDR3 in DNA: TGCAGCGTTGCCCGGACAGGGTGGAATGAGCAGTTCTTC. Residues: CSVARTGWNEQFF.

The chain joins TRBV18 to TRBJ1-1; 7 bases are a match to TRBD1. The germline V gene has CDR1 KGHSH and CDR2 LQKENI. Unmatched junction bases numbered 15, after V lost 2 bases and J lost 6 bases. The CDR3 loop spans 17 amino acids. CDR3 in DNA: TGTGCCAGCTCACCATCGGGTTCAGGGGGTCGGAGCGCTGAAGCTTTCTTT. Amino acid sequence: CASSPSGSGGRSAEAFF.

The chain couples TRBV7-6 to TRBJ2-1, with 8 positions matching TRBD2. The CDR3 has 17 amino acids. The V gene's germline CDR1 is SGHVS and CDR2 FNYEAQ. Trimming cost V 5 bases and J 3 bases; bases outside gene matches: 12. The CDR3, as DNA: TGTGCCAGCAGCCGCCAATCCGGGACTAGGGTCTACAATGAGCAGTTCTTC. This translates into CASSRQSGTRVYNEQFF.

The chain joins TRBV11-2 to TRBJ2-3, with 9 positions matching TRBD2. Germline V gives CDR1 SGHAT, CDR2 FQNNGV. V lost 5 bases to trimming and J lost 6 bases; unmatched junction nucleotides: 6. The CDR3 totals 14 residues. The CDR3 bases are TGTGCCAGCAGCCCTGGACTAGCGCCCGATACGCAGTATTTT. It specifies CASSPGLAPDTQYF.

The J gene is TRBJ2-3, the V gene TRBV5-4, with a tentative D call TRBD2 (5 bases). The CDR3 totals 13 residues. Trimming pared 5 bases from V and 2 bases from J, leaving 9 bases between. CDR1 and CDR2 from the germline V gene are SGHNT and YYREEE (reference sequence). The CDR3 coding sequence is TGTGCCAGCAGGCCCGGGATCACAGATACGCAGTATTTT. This codes for CASRPGITDTQYF.

The chain uses TRBV5-1 and TRBJ2-3, with 11 bases fitting TRBD2. Trimming removed 5 bases from V and 8 bases from J; junction bases left unmatched: 16. The CDR3 extends over 17 amino acids. Germline lookup yields CDR1 SGHRS and CDR2 YFSETQ. The DNA of the CDR3 is TGCGCCAGCAGTCACCCCGGGACTAGCGGAGGTGTCGGTACGCAGTATTTT. Protein sequence: CASSHPGTSGGVGTQYF.

The rearrangement uses TRBV7-2 and TRBJ2-7; TRBD2 matches at 7 bases. Per germline, CDR1 SGHTA and CDR2 FQGNSA. The CDR3 is 15 residues long. The V gene end was trimmed by 2 bases and the J gene end by 5 bases; junction bases not matched to a gene: 9. The CDR3, as DNA: TGTGCCAGCAGCTTAAATCGCGGGAGCCCTAACGAGCAGTACTTC. Its translation is CASSLNRGSPNEQYF.

A few counts support this clone. The chain couples TRBV4-1 to TRBJ1-5, with a weak D call TRBD1 (6 bases). The CDR3 contains 15 residues. The V gene lost 1 base and the J gene lost 2 bases, with 9 bases spanning the gap. The germline V gene encodes CDR1 MGHRA and CDR2 YSYEKL. The CDR3 reads CASSQGGHGNQPQHF. CDR3 nucleotides: TGCGCCAGCAGCCAAGGGGGGCATGGCAATCAGCCCCAGCATTTT.

This clone was counted once. CDR3 coding DNA: TGTGCCAGCAGCTTGGCGGGGAGAGCACATCAAGAGACCCAGTACTTC. Translated: CASSLAGRAHQETQYF. The chain links TRBV28 to TRBJ2-5; D may be TRBD2 (6 bases). In germline, CDR1 is MDHEN, CDR2 SYDVKM. The CDR3 sequence is 16 residues long. The V gene lost 6 bases and the J gene lost 2 bases, with 19 bases spanning the gap. Drawing the rest from reference TRBV28 and TRBJ2-5, the complete variable domain is DVKVTQSSRYLVKRTGEKVFLECVQDMDHENMFWYRQDPGLGLRLIYFSYDVKMKEKGDIPEGYSVSREKKERFSLILESASTNQTSMYLCASSLAGRAHQETQYFGPGTRLLVL.

The chain has TRBV5-1 and TRBJ2-7; 8 bases agree with TRBD2. Germline assignment: CDR1 SGHRS and CDR2 YFSETQ. CDR3 length: 13 residues. V was pared by 4 bases and J by 5 bases, with 5 bases of the junction left unmatched. CDR3: CASSAGGRHEQYF. Written as DNA, the CDR3 is TGCGCCAGCAGCGCGGGGGGCAGGCACGAGCAGTACTTC.

This clone has a single count. The chain recombines TRBV11-2 with TRBJ2-5, with 10 bases fitting TRBD2. The length of the CDR3 is 16 residues. Trimming cost V 0 bases and J 4 bases; bases outside gene matches: 5. Per the germline V gene, CDR1 is SGHAT and CDR2 is FQNNGV. As DNA, the CDR3 is TGTGCCAGCAGCTTAGAACGTCTAGCGGGGGTAGAGACCCAGTACTTC. Translated, it gives CASSLERLAGVETQYF.

This chain connects TRBV6-1 to TRBJ1-5, with 7 bases aligning to TRBD1. This CDR3 has 14 residues. J lost 2 bases, V lost 7 bases, and 5 bases had no gene match. Germline V lookup: CDR1 MNHNS, CDR2 SASEGT. DNA of the CDR3: TGTGCCAGCAAGAACAGGGGAGGCAATCAGCCCCAGCATTTT. Protein product: CASKNRGGNQPQHF.